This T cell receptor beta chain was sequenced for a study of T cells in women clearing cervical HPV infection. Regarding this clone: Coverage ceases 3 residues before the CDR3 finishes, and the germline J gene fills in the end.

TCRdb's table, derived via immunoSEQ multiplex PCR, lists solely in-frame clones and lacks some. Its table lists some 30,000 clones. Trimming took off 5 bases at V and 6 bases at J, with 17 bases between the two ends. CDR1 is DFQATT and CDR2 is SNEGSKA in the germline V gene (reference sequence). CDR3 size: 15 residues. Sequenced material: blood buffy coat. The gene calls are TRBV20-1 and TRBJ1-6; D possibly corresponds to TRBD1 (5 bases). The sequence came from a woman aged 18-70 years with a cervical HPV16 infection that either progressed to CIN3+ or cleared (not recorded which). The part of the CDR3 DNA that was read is TGCAGTGCTCCCACACGGGGGGTTAGTAATTCACCC. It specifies CSAPTRGVSNSP. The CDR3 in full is CSAPTRGVSNSPLHF.